This T cell receptor (beta chain) originates from a study of blood T cell repertoires in COVID-19. For the study at large: PBMCs, B-cell-depleted T cells, or T cells were the source of the cDNA or gDNA that made up the material.

The trim removed 2 bases at V and 7 bases at J, leaving 4 bases unmatched. CDR1 and CDR2 (germline): SGHKS, YYEKEE (reference sequence). This CDR3 contains 14 residues. Clones were sequenced by immunoSEQ multiplex PCR, and TCRdb holds only the in-frame ones, with some missing. The repertoire holds more than 300,000 clones, with around nine tenths as singletons. Recruits, aged about 18 to 89 years, lived in 20 to 30 US areas. Donors were grouped by their self-reported clinical history. The recovered donors of Cohort 3 showed two negative PCRs, clearance, or symptom resolution. The chain couples TRBV5-5 to TRBJ1-5, with 9 bases fitting TRBD1. The sequence was obtained from a woman aged 18-29 years who had recovered from COVID-19. The specimen was PBMCs or T cells enriched from blood (not recorded which). CDR3 sequence: CASSFTGGGQPQHF. DNA of the CDR3: TGTGCCAGCAGCTTTACAGGGGGCGGCCAGCCCCAGCATTTT.